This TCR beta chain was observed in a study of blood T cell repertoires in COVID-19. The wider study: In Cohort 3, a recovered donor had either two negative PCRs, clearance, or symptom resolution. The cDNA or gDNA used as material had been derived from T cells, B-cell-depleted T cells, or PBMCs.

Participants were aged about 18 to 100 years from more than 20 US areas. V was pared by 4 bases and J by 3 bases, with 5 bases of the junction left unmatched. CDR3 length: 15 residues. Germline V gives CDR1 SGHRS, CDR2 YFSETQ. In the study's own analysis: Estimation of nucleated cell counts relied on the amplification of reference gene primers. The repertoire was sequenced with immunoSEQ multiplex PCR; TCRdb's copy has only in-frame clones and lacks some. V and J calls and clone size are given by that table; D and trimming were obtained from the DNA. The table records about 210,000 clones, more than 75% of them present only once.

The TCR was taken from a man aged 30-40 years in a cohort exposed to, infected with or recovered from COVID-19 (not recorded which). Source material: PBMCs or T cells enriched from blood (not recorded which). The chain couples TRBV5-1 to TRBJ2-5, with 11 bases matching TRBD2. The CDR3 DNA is TGCGCCAGCAGCAAGACACTAGCGGGAGAAGAGACCCAGTACTTC. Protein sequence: CASSKTLAGEETQYF.